This T cell receptor beta chain was sequenced during a study of T cell responses to AZD1222 COVID-19 vaccine. About this clone itself: Its specificity is not known.

Here immunoSEQ multiplex PCR was the method, and the copy in TCRdb shows in-frame clones only, minus some. The sample has fewer than 200,000 clones, around 90% seen once. Germline CDR1 is SGHNT and CDR2 is YYREEE (reference sequence). The CDR3 has 16 residues. With V trimmed by 4 bases and J by 6 bases, 11 bases remained unmatched. Study results and caveats: Just a handful of people given AZD1222 tested seropositive at baseline. Close to half of spike-specific TCRs reportedly recognize unmutated variant regions.

V and J are TRBV5-4 and TRBJ2-3; TRBD1 aligns across 10 bases. This clonotype was obtained from an adult who received the AZD1222 COVID-19 vaccine. This material consisted of peripheral blood, taken 28 days after the second AZD1222 dose. The DNA of the CDR3 is TGTGCCAGCAGCCGTGGACAGGGGGTCTTACCGGATACGCAGTATTTT. This encodes CASSRGQGVLPDTQYF.